This T cell receptor (beta chain) comes out of a study of CD8+ T cells in alopecia areata. Germline CDR1 reads SGHVS; CDR2 reads FQNEAQ. The CDR3 has 13 residues. The ends were cut back, 0 bases at V and 5 bases at J, with 6 bases in the middle. Described treatment: oral pan-JAK inhibitor, 5-10 mg twice daily. Following RNA extraction, reverse transcription yielded cDNA that acted as the sequencing template. Some clones are missing from TCRdb's copy, which holds only in-frame ones; the method was immunoSEQ multiplex PCR. This sample has roughly 200,000 clones, with about 55% found just once. This clone was observed a single time. The antigen is unknown. Points from the study as a whole: A great number of expanded lesional clones endured in scalp and blood during tofacitinib. Affected scalp, especially in alopecia totalis/universalis, had a higher clonality than normal scalp did. Tofacitinib significantly brought down scalp clonality and expanded CD8+ clones among top 100.

This TCR derives from a human donor with alopecia areata. The chain employs TRBV7-8 and TRBJ2-3; D gene ambiguous. The sample here was CD8+ T cells sorted from blood, taken at week 24, from a patient treated with tofacitinib. In DNA, the CDR3 is TGTGCCAGCAGCTTAGCCCGGGTAGATACGCAGTATTTT. It specifies CASSLARVDTQYF. The whole variable domain, remainder taken from reference TRBV7-8 and TRBJ2-3, is GAGVSQSPRYKVAKRGQDVALRCDPISGHVSLFWYQQALGQGPEFLTYFQNEAQLDKSGLPSDRFFAERPEGSVSTLKIQRTQQEDSAVYLCASSLARVDTQYFGPGTRLTVL.